This is a list of T cell receptor beta chains from one sample in a study of T cell responses to AZD1222 COVID-19 vaccine. Assay: immunoSEQ multiplex PCR; the TCRdb copy retains only in-frame clones and omits some. The table includes 100,000 to 120,000 clones, 70% to 90% detected once. The sequenced sample was peripheral blood, obtained 28 days after the second AZD1222 dose. All receptors derive from an adult who received the AZD1222 COVID-19 vaccine. Each CDR3 is given with its conserved first and last residue. The D gene is left open where the match is weak. Clone size is given for some rows only: seen once, a few or many times, or a class if the clone is expanded.

size | J | length | V | D | DNA | CDR3
. | TRBJ1-5 | 17 | TRBV7-8 | TRBD1 | TGTGCCAGCAGCTTAAGGGGACCGGGACAGGGTCATCAGCCCCAGCATTTT | CASSLRGPGQGHQPQHF
. | TRBJ1-5 | 13 | TRBV3-1/TRBV3-2 | . | TGTGCCAGCAGCCCGGCCGTCGATCAGCCCCAGCATTTT | CASSPAVDQPQHF
. | TRBJ1-6 | 15 | TRBV10-3 | TRBD1 | TGTGCCATCAGTGAATTTCAGGGGGCTGATTCACCCCTCCACTTT | CAISEFQGADSPLHF
. | TRBJ1-2 | 15 | TRBV6-1 | . | TGTGCCAGCAGTGAAAGGGAGCAGGGTATCGGTGGCTACACCTTC | CASSEREQGIGGYTF
once | TRBJ1-5 | 14 | TRBV10-3 | . | TGTGCCATCAGTACGAGGGGGGGCAATCAGCCCCAGCATTTT | CAISTRGGNQPQHF
. | TRBJ2-7 | 12 | TRBV28 | TRBD1 | TGTGCCAGCAGTGTGGACAGGGCCGAGCAGTACTTC | CASSVDRAEQYF
few | TRBJ2-3 | 13 | TRBV24-1 | TRBD2 | TGTGCCACCAGTGCGGGAGGTGCAGATACGCAGTATTTT | CATSAGGADTQYF
. | TRBJ1-3 | 15 | TRBV2 | . | TGTGCCAGCCGCCGTTTAACCGTATCTGGAAACACCATATATTTT | CASRRLTVSGNTIYF
. | TRBJ2-7 | 15 | TRBV6-1 | . | TGTGCCAGCAGTGAAAGGCGGGGTTACACCTACGAGCAGTACTTC | CASSERRGYTYEQYF
once | TRBJ2-3 | 14 | TRBV7-3 | . | TGTGCCAGCAGCTTAATGGCAGGGACAGATACGCAGTATTTT | CASSLMAGTDTQYF
. | TRBJ2-1 | 13 | TRBV7-9 | . | TGTGCCAGCAGCATTCTGGAGTCCAGTGAGCAGTTCTTC | CASSILESSEQFF
. | TRBJ2-1 | 16 | TRBV5-6 | . | TGTGCCAGCAGCTTGCCCAGATTAAAGCCCTACAATGAGCAGTTCTTC | CASSLPRLKPYNEQFF
. | TRBJ2-7 | 14 | TRBV30 | TRBD1 | TGTGCCTGGAGGGGGACAGGGGGAAGCTACGAGCAGTACTTC | CAWRGTGGSYEQYF
. | TRBJ2-3 | 15 | TRBV15 | . | TGTGCCACCAGCAGAGATTGGGCCCGCACAGATACGCAGTATTTT | CATSRDWARTDTQYF
. | TRBJ2-5 | 14 | TRBV11-2 | . | TGTGCCAGCAGCTTAATCGGGGCGGGAGAGACCCAGTACTTC | CASSLIGAGETQYF
. | TRBJ2-4 | 15 | TRBV24-1 | TRBD1 | TGTGCCACCAGGGACAGGGACCCAGCCAAAAACATTCAGTACTTC | CATRDRDPAKNIQYF
. | TRBJ1-5 | 13 | TRBV12-3/TRBV12-4 | . | TGTGCCAGCAGTTTGCTTAGCAATCAGCCCCAGCATTTT | CASSLLSNQPQHF
. | TRBJ2-7 | 13 | TRBV24-1 | TRBD1 | TGTGCCACCAGTAGGGGACAGGGGTACGAGCAGTACTTC | CATSRGQGYEQYF
once | TRBJ2-5 | 17 | TRBV20-1 | TRBD2 | TGCAGTGCTAGTGGAGGAGGAGCGGGGGGCGCCTACGAGACCCAGTACTTC | CSASGGGAGGAYETQYF
. | TRBJ1-2 | 14 | TRBV28 | . | TGTGCCACCCGACGACAGGCCCTTGACTATGGCTACACCTTC | CATRRQALDYGYTF
. | TRBJ1-1 | 14 | TRBV4-2 | TRBD1 | TGTGCCAGCAGCTCCCGGGACAGGGGGGGCCGCGCTTTCTTT | CASSSRDRGGRAFF
. | TRBJ1-2 | 10 | TRBV28 | . | TGTGCCAGCAGTGGAAATGGCTACACCTTC | CASSGNGYTF
. | TRBJ2-7 | 14 | TRBV10-2 | . | TGCGCCAGCACTACCACCGGGGGCTCCTACGAGCAGTACTTC | CASTTTGGSYEQYF
. | TRBJ1-2 | 11 | TRBV28 | . | TGTGCCACGTCTCCCCCCGAGGGCTACACCTTC | CATSPPEGYTF
. | TRBJ2-2 | 15 | TRBV6-5 | TRBD1 | TGTGCCAGCAGCAGACAGGGGGTGAACACCGGGGAGCTGTTTTTT | CASSRQGVNTGELFF
. | TRBJ1-1 | 15 | TRBV28 | . | TGTGCCAGCAGTTTACCTGCGGGGAGGAACCCTGAAGCTTTCTTT | CASSLPAGRNPEAFF
. | TRBJ2-5 | 13 | TRBV5-8 | . | TGTGCCAGCAGCCTTGACAGGAAAGAGACCCAGTACTTC | CASSLDRKETQYF
once | TRBJ2-1 | 14 | TRBV7-8 | . | TGTGCCAGCAGCCCCCTAACAGGGCGCAATGAGCAGTTCTTC | CASSPLTGRNEQFF
once | TRBJ1-6 | 12 | TRBV5-4 | . | TGTGCCAGCAGCGCCGGACGTTCACCCCTCCACTTT | CASSAGRSPLHF
. | TRBJ1-2 | 18 | TRBV18 | . | TGTGCCAGCTCACCAAATAGTAATCGCCTCGGGCGAGTGAATGGCTACACCTTC | CASSPNSNRLGRVNGYTF
. | TRBJ2-7 | 14 | TRBV10-2 | TRBD1 | TGCGCCAGCACTCCCGGGACAGACTCCTACGAGCAGTACTTC | CASTPGTDSYEQYF